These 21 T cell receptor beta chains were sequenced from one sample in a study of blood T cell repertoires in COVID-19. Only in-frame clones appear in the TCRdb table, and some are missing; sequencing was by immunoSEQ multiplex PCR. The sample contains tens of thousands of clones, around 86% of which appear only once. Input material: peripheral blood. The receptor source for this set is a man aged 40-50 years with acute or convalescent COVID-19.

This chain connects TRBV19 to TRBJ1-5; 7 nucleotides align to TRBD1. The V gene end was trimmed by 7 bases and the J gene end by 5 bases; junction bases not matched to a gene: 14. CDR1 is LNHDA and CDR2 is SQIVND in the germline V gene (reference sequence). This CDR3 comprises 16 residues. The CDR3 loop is CASTLTPGGMDQPQHF. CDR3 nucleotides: TGTGCCAGTACCCTCACTCCAGGGGGAATGGATCAGCCCCAGCATTTT.

The CDR3 protein is CAWSVGLTNQPQHF. In DNA form, the CDR3 reads TGTGCCTGGAGCGTCGGGTTAACCAATCAGCCCCAGCATTTT. The chain uses TRBV30 and TRBJ1-5; no firm D call. V dropped 3 bases and J dropped 3 bases, with 12 bases sitting between them. Germline assignment: CDR1 GTSNPN and CDR2 SVGIG (reference sequence). The CDR3 runs to 14 residues.

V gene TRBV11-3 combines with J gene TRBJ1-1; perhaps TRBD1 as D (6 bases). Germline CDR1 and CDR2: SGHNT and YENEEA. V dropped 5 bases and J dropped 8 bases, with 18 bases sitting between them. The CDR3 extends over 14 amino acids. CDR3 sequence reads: CASSLRGGHSEAFF. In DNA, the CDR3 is TGTGCCAGCAGCCTGCGGGGGGGACATTCGGAAGCTTTCTTT.

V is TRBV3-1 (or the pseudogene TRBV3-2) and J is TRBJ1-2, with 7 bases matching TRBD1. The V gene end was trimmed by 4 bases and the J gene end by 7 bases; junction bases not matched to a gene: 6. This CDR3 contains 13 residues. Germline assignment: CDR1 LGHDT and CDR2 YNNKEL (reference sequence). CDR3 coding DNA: TGTGCCAGCAGCCTAGGGGGCCGCGGTGGCTACACCTTC. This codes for CASSLGGRGGYTF.

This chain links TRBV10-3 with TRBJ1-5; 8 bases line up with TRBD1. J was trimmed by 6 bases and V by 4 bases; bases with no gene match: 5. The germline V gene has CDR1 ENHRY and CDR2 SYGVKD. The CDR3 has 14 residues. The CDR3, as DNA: TGTGCCATCAGTGCGACAGGGGAGGGTCAGCCCCAGCATTTT. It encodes CAISATGEGQPQHF.

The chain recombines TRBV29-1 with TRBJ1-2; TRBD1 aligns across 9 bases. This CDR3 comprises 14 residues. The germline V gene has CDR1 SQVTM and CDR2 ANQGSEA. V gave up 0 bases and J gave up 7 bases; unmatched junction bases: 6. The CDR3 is CSVEDRDREAGYTF. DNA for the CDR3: TGCAGCGTTGAAGATCGGGACAGGGAGGCTGGCTACACCTTC.

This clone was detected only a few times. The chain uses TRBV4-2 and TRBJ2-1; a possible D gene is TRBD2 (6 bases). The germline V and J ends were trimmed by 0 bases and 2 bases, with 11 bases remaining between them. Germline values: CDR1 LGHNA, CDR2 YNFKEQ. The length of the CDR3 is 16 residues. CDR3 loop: CASSQDPGVTYNEQFF. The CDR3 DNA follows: TGTGCCAGCAGCCAAGATCCGGGAGTCACCTACAATGAGCAGTTCTTC.

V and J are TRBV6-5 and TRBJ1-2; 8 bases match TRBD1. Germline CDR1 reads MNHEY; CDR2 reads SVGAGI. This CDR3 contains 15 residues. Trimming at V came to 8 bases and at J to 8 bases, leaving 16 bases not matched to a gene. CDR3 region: CASSRDVTGDFGYTF. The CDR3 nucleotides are TGTGCCAGCTCTCGCGACGTGACAGGGGATTTCGGCTACACCTTC.

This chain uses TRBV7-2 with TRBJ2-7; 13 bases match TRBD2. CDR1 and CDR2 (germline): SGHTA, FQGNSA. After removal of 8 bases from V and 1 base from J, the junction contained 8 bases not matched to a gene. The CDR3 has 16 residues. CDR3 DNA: TGTGCCAGCGGACTAGCGGGGGCTGTTCGATCCTACGAGCAGTACTTC. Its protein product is CASGLAGAVRSYEQYF.

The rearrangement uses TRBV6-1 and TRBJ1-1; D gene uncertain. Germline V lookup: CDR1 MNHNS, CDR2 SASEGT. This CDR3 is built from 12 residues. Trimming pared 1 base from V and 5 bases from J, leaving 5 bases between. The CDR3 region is CASSEGATEAFF. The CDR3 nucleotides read TGTGCCAGCAGTGAAGGGGCGACTGAAGCTTTCTTT.

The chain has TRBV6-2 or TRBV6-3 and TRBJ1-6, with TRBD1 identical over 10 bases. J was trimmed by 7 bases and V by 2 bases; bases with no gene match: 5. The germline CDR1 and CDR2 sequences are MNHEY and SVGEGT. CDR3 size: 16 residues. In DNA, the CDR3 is TGTGCCAGCAGTTACAACAAGGGACAGGGGAATTCACCCCTCCACTTT. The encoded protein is CASSYNKGQGNSPLHF.

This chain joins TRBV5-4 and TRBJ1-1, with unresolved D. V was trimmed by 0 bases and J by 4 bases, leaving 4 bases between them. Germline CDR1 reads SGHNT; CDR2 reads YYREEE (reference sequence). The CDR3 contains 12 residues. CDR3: CASSLDSTEAFF. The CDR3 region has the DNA TGTGCCAGCAGCTTGGACAGCACTGAAGCTTTCTTT. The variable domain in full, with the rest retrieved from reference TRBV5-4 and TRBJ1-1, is ETGVTQSPTHLIKTRGQQVTLRCSSQSGHNTVSWYQQALGQGPQFIFQYYREEENGRGNFPPRFSGLQFPNYSSELNVNALELDDSALYLCASSLDSTEAFFGQGTRLTVV.

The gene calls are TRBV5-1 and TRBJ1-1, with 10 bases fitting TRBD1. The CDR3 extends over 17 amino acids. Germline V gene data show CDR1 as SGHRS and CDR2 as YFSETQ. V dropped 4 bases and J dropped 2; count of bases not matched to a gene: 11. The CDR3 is CASSMTGDRGVNTEAFF. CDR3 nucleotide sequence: TGCGCCAGCAGCATGACGGGGGACAGGGGTGTTAACACTGAAGCTTTCTTT.

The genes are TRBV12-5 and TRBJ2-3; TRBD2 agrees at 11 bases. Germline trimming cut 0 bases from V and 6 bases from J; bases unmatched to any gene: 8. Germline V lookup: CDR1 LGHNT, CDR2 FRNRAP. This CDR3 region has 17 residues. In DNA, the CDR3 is TGTGCTAGTGGTTTGGTACTTAGCGGGGGGGCTGGGGATACGCAGTATTTT. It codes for CASGLVLSGGAGDTQYF.

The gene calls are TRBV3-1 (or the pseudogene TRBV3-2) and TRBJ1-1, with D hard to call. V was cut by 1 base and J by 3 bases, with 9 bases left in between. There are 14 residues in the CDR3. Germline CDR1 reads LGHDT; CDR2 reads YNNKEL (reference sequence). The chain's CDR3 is CASSQVSGDTEAFF. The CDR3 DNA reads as TGTGCCAGCAGCCAAGTGAGCGGGGACACTGAAGCTTTCTTT.

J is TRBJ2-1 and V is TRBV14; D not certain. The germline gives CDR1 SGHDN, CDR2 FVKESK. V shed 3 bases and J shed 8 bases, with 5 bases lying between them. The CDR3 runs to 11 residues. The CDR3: CASSHSHEQFF. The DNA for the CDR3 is TGTGCCAGCAGCCATAGTCATGAGCAGTTCTTC.

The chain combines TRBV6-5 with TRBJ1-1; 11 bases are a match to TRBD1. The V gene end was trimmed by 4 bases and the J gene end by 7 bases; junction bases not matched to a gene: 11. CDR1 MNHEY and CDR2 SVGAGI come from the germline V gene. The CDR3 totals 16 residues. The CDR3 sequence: CASSSLPPGQGVEAFF. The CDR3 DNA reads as TGTGCCAGCAGTTCCCTCCCCCCGGGACAGGGGGTTGAAGCTTTCTTT.

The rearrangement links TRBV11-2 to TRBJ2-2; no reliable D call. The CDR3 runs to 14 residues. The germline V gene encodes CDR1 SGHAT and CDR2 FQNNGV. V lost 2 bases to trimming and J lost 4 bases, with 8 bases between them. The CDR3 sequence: CASSLNLGTGELFF. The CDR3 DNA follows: TGTGCCAGCAGCTTAAATCTCGGCACCGGGGAGCTGTTTTTT.

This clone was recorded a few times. The CDR3 sequence: CASSSYEGSDAYTGELFF. The CDR3 bases are TGTGCCAGCAGCTCCTATGAGGGCTCCGACGCTTACACCGGGGAGCTGTTTTTT. V gene TRBV7-2 combines with J gene TRBJ2-2, with TRBD2 as a possible D gene (5 bases). Germline values: CDR1 SGHTA, CDR2 FQGNSA. V gave up 4 bases and J gave up 3 bases, with 21 bases separating them. This CDR3 is 18 amino acids long.

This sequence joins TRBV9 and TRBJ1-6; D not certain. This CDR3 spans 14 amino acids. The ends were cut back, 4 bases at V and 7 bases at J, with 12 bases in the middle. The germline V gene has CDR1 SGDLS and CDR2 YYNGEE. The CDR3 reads CASSKERNNSPLHF. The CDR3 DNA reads TGTGCCAGCAGCAAGGAGAGGAACAATTCACCCCTCCACTTT.

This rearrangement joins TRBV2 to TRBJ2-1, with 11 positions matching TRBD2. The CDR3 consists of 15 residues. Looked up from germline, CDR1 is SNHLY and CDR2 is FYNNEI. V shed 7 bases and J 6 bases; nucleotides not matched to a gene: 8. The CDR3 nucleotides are TGTGCCAGCACCCCCCTAGCGGGAGGCTTCAATGAGCAGTTCTTC. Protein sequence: CASTPLAGGFNEQFF. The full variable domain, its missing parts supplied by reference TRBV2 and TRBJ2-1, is EPEVTQTPSHQVTQMGQEVILRCVPISNHLYFYWYRQILGQKVEFLVSFYNNEISEKSEIFDDQFSVERPDGSNFTLKIRSTKLEDSAMYFCASTPLAGGFNEQFFGPGTRLTVL.